This record concerns one TCR beta chain sequence. The antigen is undetermined. Repertoires were generated with immunoSEQ multiplex PCR, while TCRdb's copy carries only in-frame clones and drops some. The data show 100,000 to 150,000 clones, 85% to 90% seen once. This entry comes from a study of cytomegalovirus exposure and HLA in healthy donors. Findings of the study overall: Cytomegalovirus association was listed for about 150 TCR beta chains. Among TCR sequences, most were rare, though some public TCRs appeared in many donors.

J gave up 10 bases and V 3 bases, and 14 bases lay outside the gene matches. Germline CDR1 is GTSNPN and CDR2 is SVGIG (reference sequence). There are 16 residues in the CDR3. The TCR sequence derives from a man aged 25 to 40 in good health and CMV-seronegative. Sequences were obtained from PBMCs. The chain couples TRBV30 to TRBJ2-1, with 11 bases matching TRBD2. CDR3: CAWSALAGVIISEQFF. In DNA form, the CDR3 reads TGTGCCTGGAGCGCACTAGCGGGAGTTATTATTTCGGAGCAGTTCTTC.